Presented here are 8 T cell receptor beta chains from one specimen sequenced in a study of T cells after yellow fever vaccination (dated by TCRdb to the late 2010s). In the paper's terms, the treatment or condition label means: live attenuated yellow fever vaccine strain. Libraries were built with 5' RACE. The instrument was an Illumina HiSeq 2500. TCRdb took the public reads, trimmed them with fastp at Q25, ran MiXCR for clone calling and kept in-frame beta chains. Each record represents a unique CDR3 protein, reported with the most common genes and DNA among its rows. The sample table lists about 240,000 distinct CDR3 sequences, about 7.1% of them with a count of one. 0.85% of the sample is held by the ten biggest clonotypes. Sequenced material: CD4+ T cells sorted from PBMCs, taken 15 days after the yellow fever booster vaccination. Source of these receptors: a man under 40 who received the YFV17D yellow fever vaccine.

This clonotype has a handful of counts. CDR3 amino acids: CASSQRAGSQFF. For the CDR3, the DNA is TGTGCCAGCAGCCAAAGAGCGGGATCTCAGTTCTTC. The chain employs TRBV3-1 and TRBJ2-1; 7 bases line up with TRBD2. Germline loops: CDR1 LGHDT, CDR2 YNNKEL (reference sequence). The J segment lost 13 bases and the V segment lost 2 bases, leaving 5 bases of the junction unmatched. The CDR3 totals 12 residues.

This clonotype was detected only a few times. The chain uses TRBV12-3 or TRBV12-4 and TRBJ2-3; TRBD2 might be the D (6 bases). Trimming pared 8 bases from V and 1 base from J, leaving 13 bases between. This CDR3 has 14 residues. The DNA of the CDR3 is TGTGCCAGCGGGACTGTCGTTGGCACAGATACGCAGTATTTT. This sequence encodes CASGTVVGTDTQYF.

The table lists this clonotype with many counts. The chain combines TRBV20-1 with TRBJ2-1; no reliable D call. Germline values: CDR1 DFQATT, CDR2 SNEGSKA (reference sequence). V was trimmed by 0 bases and J by 0 bases, leaving 12 bases between them. The CDR3 contains 16 residues. Here the CDR3 reads CSARDRQRSSYNEQFF. In DNA form, the CDR3 reads TGCAGTGCTAGAGATCGCCAGCGCAGCTCCTACAATGAGCAGTTCTTC.

The table lists this clonotype with many counts. The chain combines TRBV12-3 or TRBV12-4 with TRBJ1-6, with 7 bases lining up with TRBD1. The CDR3 extends over 13 amino acids. J was trimmed by 10 bases and V by 5 bases; bases with no gene match: 5. The CDR3, as DNA: TGTGCCAGCAGTGAACAGGGGAAGTCACCCCTCCACTTT. Protein: CASSEQGKSPLHF.

The table lists this clonotype with a few counts. The chain combines TRBV18 with TRBJ2-1, with D unresolved. CDR1 KGHSH and CDR2 LQKENI come from the germline V gene. V dropped 3 bases and J dropped 7 bases, with 7 bases sitting between them. The CDR3 runs to 12 residues. The CDR3 coding sequence is TGTGCCAGCTCACCTGAGGCGAATGAGCAGTTCTTC. It codes for CASSPEANEQFF.

The rearrangement links TRBV5-3 to TRBJ2-1, with D unclear. TRBV5-3 is known as an ORF, though its function is uncertain. The CDR3 is 16 residues long. The V gene lost 8 bases and the J gene lost 3 bases, with 21 bases spanning the gap. CDR3 sequence: CARGLGILWNYNEQFF. The CDR3 DNA reads TGTGCCAGGGGCCTTGGGATCCTCTGGAACTACAATGAGCAGTTCTTC.

The J gene is TRBJ2-1, the V gene TRBV5-6, with 13 bases lining up with TRBD2. The CDR3 runs 18 residues. CDR1 is SGHDT, CDR2 YYEEEE, per germline. The junction had 9 bases not matched to a gene; V was cut back by 1 base and J by 5 bases. CDR3 bases: TGTGCCAGCAGCTTGAGGACTAGCGGGAGAGGTTTCCACAATGAGCAGTTCTTC. The encoded protein is CASSLRTSGRGFHNEQFF.

This clonotype was counted between two and nine times. The genes are TRBV7-2 and TRBJ2-7; either TRBD1 or TRBD2 may supply D (5 bases each). The CDR3 extends over 16 amino acids. The germline V and J ends were trimmed by 5 bases and 0 bases, with 17 bases remaining between them. Germline V gene data show CDR1 as SGHTA and CDR2 as FQGNSA. The CDR3 nucleotides read TGTGCCAGCAGCCAGTCCCTGTGGGGGTTCTCCTACGAGCAGTACTTC. Translation: CASSQSLWGFSYEQYF.